One and the same sample provided the 3 T cell receptor beta chains below, sequenced in a study of T cell responses to AZD1222 COVID-19 vaccine. Using immunoSEQ multiplex PCR, the repertoire was profiled, and TCRdb retains in-frame clones only, with some absent. The table includes over 100,000 clones, roughly 90% detected once. Sequenced here: peripheral blood, sampled on day 0 of AZD1222 vaccination. These TCRs come from an adult in good health.

The chain carries TRBV28 and TRBJ1-3; 9 bases fit TRBD1. After removal of 0 bases from V and 4 bases from J, the junction contained 7 bases not matched to a gene. The CDR3 consists of 17 residues. Germline CDR1 and CDR2: MDHEN and SYDVKM. This chain's CDR3 is CASSLWGQGKTGNTIYF. Written as DNA, the CDR3 is TGTGCCAGCAGTTTATGGGGACAGGGTAAAACAGGAAACACCATATATTTT.

The chain is built from TRBV5-4 and TRBJ2-3; possible D gene TRBD2, 6 bases. With 1 base removed from V and 3 bases from J, the gap between germline ends came to 12 bases. The CDR3 sequence is 15 residues long. Germline CDR1 and CDR2: SGHNT and YYREEE (reference sequence). The CDR3 loop reads CASSLFQRVTDTQYF. The DNA for the CDR3 is TGTGCCAGCAGCTTGTTCCAGCGGGTAACAGATACGCAGTATTTT.

The chain joins TRBV7-9 to TRBJ1-3; the D is unclear. This CDR3 region has 17 residues. Trimming removed 1 base at V and 4 bases at J, with 17 bases between. The V gene's germline CDR1 is SEHNR and CDR2 FQNEAQ (reference sequence). In DNA form, the CDR3 reads TGTGCCAGCAGCTTAGATGGCAGGTCGATGGGGGGAAACACCATATATTTT. Translated, it gives CASSLDGRSMGGNTIYF.